This is a list of T cell receptor beta chains from one sample in a study of response to subunit inactivated influenza vaccine. A single record per CDR3 protein comes from TCRdb applying MiXCR to the RT-PCR reads. Among about 500,000 distinct CDR3 sequences, less than 7.5% were seen once, and the ten largest hold approximately 14%. Specimen: PBMCs from blood, collected around 25 months after vaccination. The receptors come from a man between 50 and 70 years old who received an inactivated influenza vaccine. Each CDR3 is given with its conserved first and last residue. D genes are given only for firm matches. Only part of the rows carry a size: once, few, many, or a class if the clone is expanded.

cdr3_nt cdr3_aa d_call j_call v_call clone_size
TGTGCCAGCAGTTTAGGACAGGTTTATGCAGATACGCAGTATTTT CASSLGQVYADTQYF NA TRBJ2-3 TRBV12-3/TRBV12-4 NA
TGTGCCAGCAGCCCACACAGGGGCATTCGGCTTGAAGCTTTCTTT CASSPHRGIRLEAFF TRBD1 TRBJ1-1 TRBV7-2 few
TGTGCCATCAGTCGGGACGGATTAGCGGCCGAGCAGTACTTC CAISRDGLAAEQYF NA TRBJ2-7 TRBV10-3 many
TGTGCCATCAGTGTTAGGGGACAGGGGCCCAGCTCCTACAATGAGCAGTTCTTC CAISVRGQGPSSYNEQFF TRBD1 TRBJ2-1 TRBV10-3 NA
TGTGCCAGCAGTTTTGACAGCGCCGGGTTGAAGGAGCTGTTTTTT CASSFDSAGLKELFF NA TRBJ2-2 TRBV12-3/TRBV12-4 NA
TGTGCCAGCAGCTCCCAAGGGACAGGGGAGACCCAGTACTTC CASSSQGTGETQYF TRBD1 TRBJ2-5 TRBV11-2 few
TGTGCCAGCAGTTTCCAGCGGGGGAATGAGCAGTTCTTC CASSFQRGNEQFF TRBD2 TRBJ2-1 TRBV6-6 few
TGCGCCAGCAGCAAGACCGGGTCCGGAGGAGAGACCCAGTACTTC CASSKTGSGGETQYF NA TRBJ2-5 TRBV5-1 NA
TGTGCCAGCAGTGCCTCCCGGGTCAACTACGAGCAGTACTTC CASSASRVNYEQYF NA TRBJ2-7 TRBV7-2 NA
TGCAGTGCGGAGAGGGGGTCGGGGATCTACGAGCAGTACTTC CSAERGSGIYEQYF NA TRBJ2-7 TRBV20-1 NA
TGTGCCACCAGGGGGACTAGCGGGGGGACGAACACCGGGGAGCTGTTTTTT CATRGTSGGTNTGELFF TRBD2 TRBJ2-2 TRBV24-1 many
TGCAGTGGCTTCAGCCATAGGGGATACTATGGCTACACCTTC CSGFSHRGYYGYTF NA TRBJ1-2 TRBV20-1 many
TGCAGTGCTAGAGACTGGGGCGGGAGGGCTGGAGATACGCAGTATTTT CSARDWGGRAGDTQYF TRBD2 TRBJ2-3 TRBV20-1 many
TGCAGTGTTCAACCCCAGGGGTCCGTGTCGGGTACGCAGTATTTT CSVQPQGSVSGTQYF NA TRBJ2-3 TRBV20-1 NA
TGTGCCAGCAGCATCGAGGAGGGGGCGCGAGGCTATGGCTACACCTTC CASSIEEGARGYGYTF TRBD1 TRBJ1-2 TRBV13 many
TGTGCCAGCAGCCACGTAGGCCCCGGGACCGCCGCATCCTACGAGCAGTACTTC CASSHVGPGTAASYEQYF NA TRBJ2-7 TRBV3-1 few
TGTGCCAGCAGCTTCGGACAGGGGGTTCTTTCCGACAATGAGCAGTTCTTC CASSFGQGVLSDNEQFF TRBD1 TRBJ2-1 TRBV5-6 NA
TGCGCCAGCAGCCAGGGGGCATTGCTACAGGGAAATGAGCAGTTCTTC CASSQGALLQGNEQFF NA TRBJ2-1 TRBV4-3 many
TGCAGTGCTCTGGGGCGCTACGAGCAGTACTTC CSALGRYEQYF NA TRBJ2-7 TRBV20-1 NA
TGTGCCAGCAGCTTAACAATCACCGATAATTCACCCCTCCACTTT CASSLTITDNSPLHF NA TRBJ1-6 TRBV11-1 NA
TGTGCCAGCAGAAGGGAATGGGGGACTAGCGGAATAAAGCAGTTCTTC CASRREWGTSGIKQFF TRBD2 TRBJ2-1 TRBV7-9 many
TGCAGTGCTGCCGGGACAGGGACCCAAGAGACCCAGTACTTC CSAAGTGTQETQYF TRBD1 TRBJ2-5 TRBV20-1 few
TGTGCCAGCGGCTGGACTAGCGGGAGTGAGCAGTTCTTC CASGWTSGSEQFF TRBD2 TRBJ2-1 TRBV5-4 NA
TGCAGTGCTAGGGAAGGGGGCTGGGAAAAACTGTTTTTT CSAREGGWEKLFF TRBD1 TRBJ1-4 TRBV20-1 few
TGTGCCAGCAGCTCACCTCATTCAGGGGTGGCTAGCACAGATACGCAGTATTTT CASSSPHSGVASTDTQYF NA TRBJ2-3 TRBV11-3 many
TGCAGCGTTGACATCTCTGGGGCCAACGTCCTGACTTTC CSVDISGANVLTF NA TRBJ2-6 TRBV29-1 many
TGTGCCAGCAGGGGAACTAGAAACGAGCAGTACTTC CASRGTRNEQYF NA TRBJ2-7 TRBV12-3/TRBV12-4 many
TGCGCCAGCAGCCAAGATTGGGGGAACTATGGCTACACCTTC CASSQDWGNYGYTF NA TRBJ1-2 TRBV4-1 many
TGCAGTGCTAGAGGAGGACTAGCGGGAGTCTTTAATGAGCAGTTCTTC CSARGGLAGVFNEQFF TRBD2 TRBJ2-1 TRBV20-1 NA
TGTGCCAGTAGTACGACAGGGGCTGGGGCCAACGTCCTGACTTTC CASSTTGAGANVLTF TRBD1 TRBJ2-6 TRBV19 once
TGTGCCAGCAGTTTGAGGGGGAAAGAGACCCAGTACTTC CASSLRGKETQYF NA TRBJ2-5 TRBV27 few
TGTGCCTGTAGGGGGACGGCTATCTACACCTTC CACRGTAIYTF NA TRBJ1-2 TRBV30 many
TGTGCCTGGAGTGTAGTGCAAGAGACCCAGTACTTC CAWSVVQETQYF NA TRBJ2-5 TRBV30 once
TGTGCCAGCAGCTTAGCTCTAGGGGGGGGTGAGCAGTTCTTC CASSLALGGGEQFF NA TRBJ2-1 TRBV7-6 many
TGTGCCAGCAGCAAAGATCTCCCGGGAGGGCCAACAGATACGCAGTATTTT CASSKDLPGGPTDTQYF NA TRBJ2-3 TRBV21-1 few
TGCGCCAGCAGCAGAGGGACAGGGGCGAACGAGCAGTACTTC CASSRGTGANEQYF TRBD1 TRBJ2-7 TRBV4-3 few
TGTGCCAGCAGCCAATCCGAAACAGGAACTGAAGCTTTCTTT CASSQSETGTEAFF NA TRBJ1-1 TRBV3-1 many
TGTGCCAGCAGTTACTCGGCGGGGATGGAGTATTTT CASSYSAGMEYF NA TRBJ2-3 TRBV6-2/TRBV6-3 NA
TGTGCCAGCAGCTTAGCGTTTGCCAGCTACGAGCAGTACTTC CASSLAFASYEQYF NA TRBJ2-7 TRBV7-2 few
TGTGCCAGCAGCACCGGGACGCTCTACGAGCAGTACTTC CASSTGTLYEQYF NA TRBJ2-7 TRBV11-2 many
TGCGCCAGCAGCCAAGATTTTGGCAGGCCAAACACAGATACGCAGTATTTT CASSQDFGRPNTDTQYF NA TRBJ2-3 TRBV4-3 NA
TGTGCCAGCAGCTTGGGGGGCCACTCTGGAAACACCATATATTTT CASSLGGHSGNTIYF NA TRBJ1-3 TRBV5-5 NA
TGCGCCAGCAGCCAAGATGCACTTCCGGGCACTGAAGCTTTCTTT CASSQDALPGTEAFF NA TRBJ1-1 TRBV4-3 NA
TGTGCCACCAGCAGAAAACAGGGGAATGAGCAGTTCTTC CATSRKQGNEQFF TRBD1 TRBJ2-1 TRBV15 many
TGTGCCAGCAGTGAACTCATGCGGGGGGGTTTCGAGCAGTTCTTC CASSELMRGGFEQFF TRBD2 TRBJ2-1 TRBV6-1 NA
TGCAGCGTTGAAGCCCCACCGAAGCGGATCAATGAGCAGTTCTTC CSVEAPPKRINEQFF NA TRBJ2-1 TRBV29-1 NA
TGTGCCAGCAGCTCCTACAGAAATCCTAGCACAGATACGCAGTATTTT CASSSYRNPSTDTQYF NA TRBJ2-3 TRBV5-5 few
TGCAGTGCTAGTCCGACTAGCGGGGGCACAGATACGCAGTATTTT CSASPTSGGTDTQYF TRBD2 TRBJ2-3 TRBV20-1 NA
TGTGCCAGCAGTTACTCCGGACAGGGTAGCAATCAGCCCCAGCATTTT CASSYSGQGSNQPQHF TRBD1 TRBJ1-5 TRBV6-2/TRBV6-3 many
TGCAGCGTTGTCACCGACATTTACAATGAGCAGTTCTTC CSVVTDIYNEQFF NA TRBJ2-1 TRBV29-1 many
TGTGCCAGCAGCTTATCCCCCCTGGCCCAGGGGGGCACAGATACGCAGTATTTT CASSLSPLAQGGTDTQYF TRBD1 TRBJ2-3 TRBV11-2 few
TGTGCCAGCGGTCCAACAGATACGCAGTATTTT CASGPTDTQYF NA TRBJ2-3 TRBV6-1 NA
TGTGCCACCTCAGGAGGGGGGTTCCTCTATGGCTACACCTTC CATSGGGFLYGYTF NA TRBJ1-2 TRBV12-3/TRBV12-4 few
TGTGCCACCAGCAGAGACCCAGGCTTTAACTATGGCTACACCTTC CATSRDPGFNYGYTF NA TRBJ1-2 TRBV15 NA